This T cell receptor beta chain was recovered during a study of T cells after somatic rescue of genetic block. Germline V gives CDR1 SGHNT, CDR2 YYREEE (reference sequence). This CDR3 has 12 residues. Trimming pared 0 bases from V and 5 bases from J, leaving 5 bases between. Using immunoSEQ multiplex PCR, the repertoire was profiled, and TCRdb retains in-frame clones only, with some absent. The sample consists of 80,000 to 90,000 clones, just under 90% of them appearing once. What was sequenced was peripheral blood mononuclear cells (PBMCs). The gene calls are TRBV5-4 and TRBJ1-2; D ambiguous. The sequence came from a young woman. CDR3 DNA: TGTGCCAGCAGCTTGGACGGATATGGCTACACCTTC. This translates into CASSLDGYGYTF.